This T cell receptor beta chain was sequenced for a study of T cells after posttransplantation cyclophosphamide. Treatment was busulfan-fludarabine conditioning, a marrow graft, and cyclophosphamide on days +3 and +4. This clone was counted many times. Its target is not known. General study points: After PTCy, TRB diversity resembled that of CNI/methotrexate controls.

Measured with immunoSEQ multiplex PCR; TCRdb has only the in-frame clones, and not every one. Listed for the sample are 6,000 to 8,000 clones, none seen a single time. The specimen was PBMCs, collected after an allogeneic stem cell transplant with post-transplant cyclophosphamide. The receptor's source is a young adult male patient who received an allogeneic stem cell transplant from an unrelated donor, was CMV-positive, and had acute and chronic GVHD. T cells may partly derive from the graft donor.

The CDR3 DNA follows: TGTGCCAGTAGCCGGACTCAGAACACTGAAGCTTTCTTT. Protein product: CASSRTQNTEAFF. This sequence joins TRBV19 and TRBJ1-1; D call uncertain. Trimming cost V 6 bases and J 1 base, with 9 bases left between them. This CDR3 spans 13 amino acids. The germline V gene has CDR1 LNHDA and CDR2 SQIVND (reference sequence).